These 2 T cell receptor beta chains originate from one sample sequenced in a study of blood T cell repertoires in COVID-19. Data came from immunoSEQ multiplex PCR; TCRdb stores just in-frame clones and leaves some out. The data contain under 200,000 clones, roughly 90% of them singletons. The specimen was PBMCs or T cells enriched from blood (not recorded which). The source is a woman between 18 and 29 years old who had recovered from COVID-19.

The rearrangement joins TRBV7-8 to TRBJ1-6; D possibly corresponds to TRBD1 (5 bases). The CDR3 totals 15 residues. The V end was cut by 0 bases, the J end by 7 bases, with 10 bases between. The germline V gene has CDR1 SGHVS and CDR2 FQNEAQ. This CDR3 is CASSLARGFNSPLHF. As DNA, the CDR3 is TGTGCCAGCAGCTTAGCCCGGGGGTTCAATTCACCCCTCCACTTT. Together with reference TRBV7-8 and TRBJ1-6, the CDR3 gives the full variable domain: GAGVSQSPRYKVAKRGQDVALRCDPISGHVSLFWYQQALGQGPEFLTYFQNEAQLDKSGLPSDRFFAERPEGSVSTLKIQRTQQEDSAVYLCASSLARGFNSPLHFGNGTRLTVT.

The chain couples TRBV27 to TRBJ2-7; TRBD1 aligns across 7 bases. This CDR3 comprises 14 residues. The J segment lost 1 base and the V segment lost 4 bases, leaving 4 bases of the junction unmatched. Germline V gene sequence: CDR1 MNHEY, CDR2 SMNVEV (reference sequence). This CDR3 reads CASSSLTGSYEQYF. The CDR3 DNA follows: TGTGCCAGCAGTTCATTGACAGGGTCCTACGAGCAGTACTTC.